The entry below gives a single TCR beta chain sequence along with its context. Which antigen it targets is not known. Base qualities were left out, and no much larger clone turns up one base away. The record originates from a study of T cell changes during pregnancy in multiple sclerosis (dated by TCRdb to 2018 to 2020). Study-wide context: Changes in the T cell repertoire over the course of pregnancy were examined in this study in women with multiple sclerosis.

The germline V end is reduced by 5 bases and the J end by 3 bases; junction bases left unmatched: 6. CDR1 is given as SGHVS and CDR2 as FNYEAQ, both from the germline V gene. Inclusive of the bounding cysteine and phenylalanine, the CDR3 is 15 residues long. Only the CDR3 DNA stays, 45 bases, in frame from base 1. Receptors were amplified or captured by the immunoSEQ multiplex PCR assay. TCRdb's version of the immuneACCESS table is confined to in-frame rearrangements and falls short of the full clone set. An unresolved V gene accounts for under half of the shortfall where checked; the remainder is of unknown origin. Counted in this sample were approximately 85,000 clones; 85% to 95% of them appeared once. The ten largest clones add up to 2% to 2.5% of the sample.

Sequences were derived from peripheral blood, sampled in the third trimester of pregnancy. The chain is made from TRBV7-6 and TRBJ1-5; 8 bases in the middle match TRBD1. The sequence was collected from a female donor with multiple sclerosis, enrolled in a pregnancy study. The encoded CDR3 is CASSRGTGPNQPQHF. The bases are TGTGCCAGCAGCCGAGGGACAGGACCCAATCAGCCCCAGCATTTT.